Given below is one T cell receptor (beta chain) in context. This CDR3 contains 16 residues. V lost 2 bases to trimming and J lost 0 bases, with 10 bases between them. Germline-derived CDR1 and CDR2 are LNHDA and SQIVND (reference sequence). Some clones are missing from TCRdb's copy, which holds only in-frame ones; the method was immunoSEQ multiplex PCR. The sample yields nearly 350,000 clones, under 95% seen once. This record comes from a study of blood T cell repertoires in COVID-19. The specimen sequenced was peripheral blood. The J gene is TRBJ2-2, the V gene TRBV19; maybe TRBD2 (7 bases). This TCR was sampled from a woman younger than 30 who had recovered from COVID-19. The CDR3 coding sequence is TGTGCCAGTAGTATAAGGGGGGGACCGAACACCGGGGAGCTGTTTTTT. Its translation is CASSIRGGPNTGELFF. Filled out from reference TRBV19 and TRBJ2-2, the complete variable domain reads DGGITQSPKYLFRKEGQNVTLSCEQNLNHDAMYWYRQDPGQGLRLIYYSQIVNDFQKGDIAEGYSVSREKKESFPLTVTSAQKNPTAFYLCASSIRGGPNTGELFFGEGSRLTVL.